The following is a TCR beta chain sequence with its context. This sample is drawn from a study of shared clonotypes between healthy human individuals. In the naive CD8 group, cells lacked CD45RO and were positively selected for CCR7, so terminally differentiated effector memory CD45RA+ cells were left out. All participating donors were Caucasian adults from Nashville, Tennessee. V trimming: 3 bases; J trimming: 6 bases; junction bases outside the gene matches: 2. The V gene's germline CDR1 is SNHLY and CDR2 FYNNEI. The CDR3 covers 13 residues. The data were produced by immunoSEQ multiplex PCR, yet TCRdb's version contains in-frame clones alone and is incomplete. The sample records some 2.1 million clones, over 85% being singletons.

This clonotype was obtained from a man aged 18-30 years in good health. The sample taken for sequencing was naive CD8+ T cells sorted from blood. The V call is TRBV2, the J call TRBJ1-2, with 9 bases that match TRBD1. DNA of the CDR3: TGTGCCAGCAGTGAGGGGACAGGGAATGGCTACACCTTC. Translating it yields CASSEGTGNGYTF.